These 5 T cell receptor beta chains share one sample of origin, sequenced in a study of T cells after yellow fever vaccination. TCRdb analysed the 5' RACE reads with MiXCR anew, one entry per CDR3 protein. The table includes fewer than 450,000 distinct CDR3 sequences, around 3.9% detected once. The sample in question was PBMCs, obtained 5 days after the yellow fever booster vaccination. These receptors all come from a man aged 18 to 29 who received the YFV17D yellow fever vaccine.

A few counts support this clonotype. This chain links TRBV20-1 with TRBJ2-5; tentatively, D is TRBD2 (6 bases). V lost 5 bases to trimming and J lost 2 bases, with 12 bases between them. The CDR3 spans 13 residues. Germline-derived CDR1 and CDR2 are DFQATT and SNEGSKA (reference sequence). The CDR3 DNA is TGCAGTGCTCGGAGGGATATACAAGAGACCCAGTACTTC. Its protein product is CSARRDIQETQYF.

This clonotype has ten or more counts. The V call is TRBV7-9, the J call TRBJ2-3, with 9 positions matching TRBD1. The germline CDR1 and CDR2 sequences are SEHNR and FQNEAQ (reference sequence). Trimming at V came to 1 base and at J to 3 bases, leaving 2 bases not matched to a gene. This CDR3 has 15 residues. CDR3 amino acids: CASSLGTGETDTQYF. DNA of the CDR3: TGTGCCAGCAGCTTAGGGACAGGGGAAACAGATACGCAGTATTTT.

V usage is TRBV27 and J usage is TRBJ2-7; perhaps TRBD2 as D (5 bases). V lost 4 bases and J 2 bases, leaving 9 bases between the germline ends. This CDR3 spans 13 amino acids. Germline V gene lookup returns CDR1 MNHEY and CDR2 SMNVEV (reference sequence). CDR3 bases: TGTGCCAGCAGTTCCAGCGGAACCTACGAGCAGTACGTC. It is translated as CASSSSGTYEQYV.

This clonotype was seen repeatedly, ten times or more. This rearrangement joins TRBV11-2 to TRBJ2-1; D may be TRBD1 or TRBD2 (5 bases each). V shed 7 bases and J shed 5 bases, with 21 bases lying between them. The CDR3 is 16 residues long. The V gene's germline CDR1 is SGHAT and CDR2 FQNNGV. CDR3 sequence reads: CASTWDGAALNNEQFF. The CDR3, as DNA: TGTGCCAGCACCTGGGACGGGGCAGCTTTAAACAATGAGCAGTTCTTC.

CDR3 in DNA: TGTGCCAGCAGCCCGCAGACAGGGGAGACTAACTATGGCTACACCTTC. Protein sequence: CASSPQTGETNYGYTF. The J gene is TRBJ1-2, the V gene TRBV9, with 8 bases aligning to TRBD1. Germline assignment: CDR1 SGDLS and CDR2 YYNGEE. Trimming cost V 4 bases and J 0 bases; bases outside gene matches: 8. The CDR3 length is 16 residues. The entire variable domain, with the rest obtained from reference TRBV9 and TRBJ1-2, is as follows: DSGVTQTPKHLITATGQRVTLRCSPRSGDLSVYWYQQSLDQGLQFLIQYYNGEERAKGNILERFSAQQFPDLHSELNLSSLELGDSALYFCASSPQTGETNYGYTFGSGTRLTVV.